This T cell receptor (beta chain) was sequenced for a study of T cells after yellow fever vaccination. Findings of the study overall: The study found a weaker secondary response that peaked faster, day 5 versus 15.

About this clonotype: Antigen: not known.

V lost 1 base, J lost 7 bases, and 5 bases stayed unmatched. Germline lookup yields CDR1 SGHTA and CDR2 FQGNSA. This CDR3 has 16 amino acids. TCRdb itself ran the 5' RACE reads through MiXCR, one entry per CDR3 protein. The data hold approximately 510,000 distinct CDR3 sequences, with just over 20% observed a single time. The input for sequencing was PBMCs, taken about 21 days after the first yellow fever vaccination. This clonotype was obtained from a man younger than 30 who received the YFV17D yellow fever vaccine. The chain has TRBV7-2 and TRBJ2-1, with 12 nucleotides matching TRBD2. The CDR3 reads CASSLVASGGANEQFF. CDR3 in DNA: TGTGCCAGCAGCTTAGTGGCTAGCGGGGGGGCTAATGAGCAGTTCTTC.